This T cell receptor (beta chain) comes out of a study of blood T cell repertoires in COVID-19. Per the germline V gene, CDR1 is SNHLY and CDR2 is FYNNEI. The CDR3 length is 14 residues. With V trimmed by 2 bases and J by 7 bases, 4 bases remained unmatched. The assay was immunoSEQ multiplex PCR, and TCRdb's table has in-frame clones only and misses some. The table lists 60,000 to 75,000 clones, around three quarters of them singletons, with more than 20% in the top ten. The chain uses TRBV2 and TRBJ2-1; TRBD1 aligns across 8 bases. Sequenced input: peripheral blood. This receptor was identified in a man in his 60s with active or convalescent COVID-19. The CDR3 coding sequence is TGTGCCAGCAGTGAAAGGACAGGGATAAATGAGCAGTTCTTC. Amino acid sequence: CASSERTGINEQFF. The full variable domain, in which reference TRBV2 and TRBJ2-1 provide the parts outside the CDR3, is EPEVTQTPSHQVTQMGQEVILRCVPISNHLYFYWYRQILGQKVEFLVSFYNNEISEKSEIFDDQFSVERPDGSNFTLKIRSTKLEDSAMYFCASSERTGINEQFFGPGTRLTVL.